Reported below is one TCR beta chain. Its antigen is unknown. The data were obtained in a study of identical twins. Study-wide points: Twins' surplus sharing was weaker for beta out-of-frame sequences. Its conclusions, products of cross-sectional statistical analysis, did not come from following the same donors. Twin sharing of out-of-frame TCR alpha was underestimated by models in monozygotic pairs.

It was template switching that added a universal primer site, and there were unique molecular identifiers on the cDNA. TCRdb passed the 5' RACE reads through MiXCR, listing each CDR3 protein once. In the table there are about 240,000 distinct CDR3 sequences, approximately 10% of which are singletons. This receptor was taken from a man over 45 in good health. Sequenced sample: memory T cells sorted from blood.

CDR3 sequence: CATSREASGGYEQYF. Written as DNA, the CDR3 is TGTGCCACCAGCAGGGAGGCTAGCGGGGGCTACGAGCAGTACTTC. V usage is TRBV15 and J usage is TRBJ2-7; TRBD2 matches at 10 bases. Germline trimming cut 3 bases from V and 3 bases from J; bases unmatched to any gene: 5. Germline V gene sequence: CDR1 LNHNV, CDR2 YYDKDF (reference sequence). This CDR3 has 15 residues. The whole variable domain, filled in from reference TRBV15 and TRBJ2-7, reads DAMVIQNPRYQVTQFGKPVTLSCSQTLNHNVMYWYQQKSSQAPKLLFHYYDKDFNNEADTPDNFQSRRPNTSFCFLDIRSPGLGDTAMYLCATSREASGGYEQYFGPGTRLTVT.